The entry below gives a single TCR beta chain sequence along with its context. Sequenced by immunoSEQ multiplex PCR; TCRdb stores in-frame clones only, minus some. The sample carries some 70,000 clones, 80% to 95% recorded once. The data originate from a study of technical replicates of blood from several donors. CDR1 is MNHEY and CDR2 is SMNVEV in the germline V gene (reference sequence). V gave up 7 bases and J gave up 8 bases; unmatched junction bases: 11. CDR3 length equals 14 residues. The J gene is TRBJ2-1, the V gene TRBV27, with 7 bases that match TRBD2. The material sequenced was T cells isolated from PBMCs. The receptor's source is a human donor in good health. Here the CDR3 reads CASTSNPGGYEQFF. CDR3 bases: TGTGCCAGCACCTCCAACCCCGGGGGGTATGAGCAGTTCTTC.